This T cell receptor beta chain was captured in a study of Ad26.COV2.S vaccination and SARS-CoV-2 variants. This CDR3 is 14 amino acids long. Germline lookup yields CDR1 MDHEN and CDR2 SYDVKM. Losses at the gene ends were 8 bases for V and 0 bases for J; bases not matched to a gene: 7. Described treatment: roughly 19 received Ad26.COV2.S at low or high dose, single or two shots; about five received placebo; per-sample allocation not given. Repertoires come from day 63 after the first vaccine or placebo injection. Cohort 1b enrolled adults aged 18-55 years in Boston. General study points: Analyses of TCR breadth and depth may have underestimated total T cell responses.

A remark on this clone: Its target is not known.

Measured with immunoSEQ multiplex PCR; TCRdb has only the in-frame clones, and not every one. The table lists some 460,000 clones, approximately 90% of them singletons, with 1.7% in the top ten. This rearrangement joins TRBV28 to TRBJ2-7; 7 bases are a match to TRBD2. The TCR comes from a person aged 18-60 years who received the Ad26.COV2.S COVID-19 vaccine or a placebo. The sequences come from peripheral blood, collected in a trial of Ad26.COV2.S vaccine versus placebo. CDR3 region: CASRLAQSSYEQYF. DNA of the CDR3: TGTGCCAGCCGACTAGCCCAAAGCTCCTACGAGCAGTACTTC.